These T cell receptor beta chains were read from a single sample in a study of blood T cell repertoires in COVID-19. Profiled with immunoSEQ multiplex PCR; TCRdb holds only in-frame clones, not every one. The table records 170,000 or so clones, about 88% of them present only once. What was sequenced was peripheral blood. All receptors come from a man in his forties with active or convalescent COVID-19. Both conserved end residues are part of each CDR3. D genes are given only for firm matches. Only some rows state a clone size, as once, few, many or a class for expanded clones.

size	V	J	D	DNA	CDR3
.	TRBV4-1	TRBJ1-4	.	TGCGCCAGCAGCCAAGAGCTCGGAAAACTGTTTTTT	CASSQELGKLFF
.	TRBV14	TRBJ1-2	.	TGTGCCAGCAGCCACAAGTACGCGGGGTGGAACTATGGCTACACCTTC	CASSHKYAGWNYGYTF
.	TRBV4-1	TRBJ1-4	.	TGCGCCAGCAGTTCATTGACAGCCGTTAATGAAAAACTGTTTTTT	CASSSLTAVNEKLFF
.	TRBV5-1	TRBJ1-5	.	TGCGCCAGCAGCTTGGGGGAGGTCGGACAGCCCCAGCATTTT	CASSLGEVGQPQHF
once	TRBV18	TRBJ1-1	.	TGTGCCAGCTCACCAGGACAGACCCTGAACACTGAAGCTTTCTTT	CASSPGQTLNTEAFF
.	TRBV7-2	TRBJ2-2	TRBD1	TGTGCCAGCAGGCCGTCCAGGGGGAACGGGGAGCTGTTTTTT	CASRPSRGNGELFF
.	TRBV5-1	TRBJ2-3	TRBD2	TGCGCCAGCGGGCTTCTAGCGGGGGCTAGCACAGATACGCAGTATTTT	CASGLLAGASTDTQYF
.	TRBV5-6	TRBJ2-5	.	TGTGCCAGCAGCTTCCGCGACAGACAAGAGACCCAGTACTTC	CASSFRDRQETQYF
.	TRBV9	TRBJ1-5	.	TGTGCCAGCAGCCCGGGACATTGGATCAATCAGCCCCAGCATTTT	CASSPGHWINQPQHF
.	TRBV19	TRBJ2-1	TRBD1	TGTGCCAGTAGTATCGGACAGGCGTCCTACAATGAGCAGTTCTTC	CASSIGQASYNEQFF
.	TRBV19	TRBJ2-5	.	TGTGCCAGTAGTATGGAGGGCGGGGAGACCCAGTACTTC	CASSMEGGETQYF
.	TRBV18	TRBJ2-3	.	TGTGCCAGCTCCCGGGTGGATACGCAGTATTTT	CASSRVDTQYF
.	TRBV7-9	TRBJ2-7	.	TGTGCCAGCAGCCCTACCCCCTCCTACGAGCAGTACTTC	CASSPTPSYEQYF
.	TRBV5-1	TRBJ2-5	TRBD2	TGCGCCAGCAGCCTTAGCGGGGGAGAGACCCAGTACTTC	CASSLSGGETQYF
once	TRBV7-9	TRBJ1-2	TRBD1	TGTGCCAGCAGCTTTGGAGGGGGCGGCTACACCTTC	CASSFGGGGYTF
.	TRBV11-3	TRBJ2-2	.	TGTGCCAGCAGCTTAGGCGGACTCAGTACCACCGGGGAGCTGTTTTTT	CASSLGGLSTTGELFF
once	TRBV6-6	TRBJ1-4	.	TGTGCCAGCAGTTACGGGCGGGGGGTAGAAAAACTGTTTTTT	CASSYGRGVEKLFF
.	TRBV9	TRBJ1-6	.	TGTGCCAGCAGCGTAGCTCGGACGGGGTCACCCCTCCACTTT	CASSVARTGSPLHF
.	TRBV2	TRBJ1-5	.	TGTGCCAGCAGTGCCCTCAGGACATTCAATCAGCCCCAGCATTTT	CASSALRTFNQPQHF
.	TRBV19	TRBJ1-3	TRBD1	TGTGCCAGTAGTACTCCCGGGACAGGGGACGGAAACACCATATATTTT	CASSTPGTGDGNTIYF
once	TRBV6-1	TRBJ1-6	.	TGTGCCAGCAGCGAAAGGGGGTCAGGCAGTAATTCACCCCTCCACTTT	CASSERGSGSNSPLHF
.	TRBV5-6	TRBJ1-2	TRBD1	TGTGCCAGCAGCCTTGGCAGGGGGTCTGGCTACACCTTC	CASSLGRGSGYTF
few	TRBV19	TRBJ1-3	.	TGTGCCAGTAGTATCTGGGGCAGGGGAGCTGGAAACACCATATATTTT	CASSIWGRGAGNTIYF
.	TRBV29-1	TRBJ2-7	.	TGCAGCGTTGAAGGTCCCCTTGGGGCGCGGTCCTACGAGCAGTACTTC	CSVEGPLGARSYEQYF
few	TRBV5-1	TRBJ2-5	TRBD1	TGCGCCAGCAGCTCTAGGGACAGCCTGGAGACCCAGTACTTC	CASSSRDSLETQYF
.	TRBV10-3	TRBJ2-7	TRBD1	TGTGCCATCACTGGACAGGGGGCTGGAGAGCAGTACTTC	CAITGQGAGEQYF
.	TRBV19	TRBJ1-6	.	TGTGCCAGTAGTACAAGCCCGTCACCCCTCCACTTT	CASSTSPSPLHF
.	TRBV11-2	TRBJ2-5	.	TGTGCCAGCAGCTTCCCGGTAGGGGGGGGAAGTCGGGAGACCCAGTACTTC	CASSFPVGGGSRETQYF
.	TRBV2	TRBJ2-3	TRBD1	TGTGCCAGCAGCCCAACTCGACAGGGGTCCACAGATACGCAGTATTTT	CASSPTRQGSTDTQYF
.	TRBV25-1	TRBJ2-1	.	TGTGCCAGCAGTGATGTGGCTGAGCAGTTCTTC	CASSDVAEQFF
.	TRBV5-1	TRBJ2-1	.	TGCGCCAGCAGCTTGGCCTTTGGGGGGAAAACCTACAATGAGCAGTTCTTC	CASSLAFGGKTYNEQFF
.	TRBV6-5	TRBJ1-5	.	TGTGCCAGCAGCACTGGACAGAATAGCAATCAGCCCCAGCATTTT	CASSTGQNSNQPQHF
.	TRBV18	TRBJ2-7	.	TGTGCCAGCTCACCTGACAGCTCCTACGAGCAGTACTTC	CASSPDSSYEQYF